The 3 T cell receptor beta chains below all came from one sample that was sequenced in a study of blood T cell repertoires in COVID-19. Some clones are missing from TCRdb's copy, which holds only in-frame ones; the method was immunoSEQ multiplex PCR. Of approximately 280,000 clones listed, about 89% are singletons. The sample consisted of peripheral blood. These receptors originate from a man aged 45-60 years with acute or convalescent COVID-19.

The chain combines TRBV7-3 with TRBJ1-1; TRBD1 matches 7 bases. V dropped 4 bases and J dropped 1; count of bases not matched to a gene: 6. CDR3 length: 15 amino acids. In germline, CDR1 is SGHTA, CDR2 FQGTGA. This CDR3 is CASSSSGQPNTEAFF. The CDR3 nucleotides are TGTGCCAGCAGCTCCTCGGGACAGCCGAACACTGAAGCTTTCTTT.

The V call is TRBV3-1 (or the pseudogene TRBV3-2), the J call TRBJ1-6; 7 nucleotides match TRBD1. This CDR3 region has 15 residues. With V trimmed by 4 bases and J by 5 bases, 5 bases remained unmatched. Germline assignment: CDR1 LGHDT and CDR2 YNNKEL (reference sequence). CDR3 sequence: CASSPRQGDNSPLHF. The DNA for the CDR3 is TGTGCCAGCAGCCCTAGACAGGGAGATAATTCACCCCTCCACTTT.

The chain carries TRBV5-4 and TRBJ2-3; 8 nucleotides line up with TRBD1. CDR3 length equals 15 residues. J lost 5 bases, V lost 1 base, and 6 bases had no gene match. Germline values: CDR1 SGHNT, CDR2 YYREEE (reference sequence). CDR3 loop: CASSLRTGQKDTQYF. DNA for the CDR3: TGTGCCAGCAGCTTGAGGACAGGGCAAAAAGATACGCAGTATTTT.